The 31 T cell receptor beta chains below come from one sample, sequenced in a study of CD8 T cells in Susac syndrome. An amount of RNA that ranged from roughly 0.45 to 1 ug was reverse transcribed with random hexamers. TCRdb itself ran the immunoSEQ multiplex PCR reads through MiXCR, one entry per CDR3 protein. The sample has 100,000 to 150,000 distinct CDR3 sequences; about 92% are singletons. Sequencing was carried out using CD4+ T cells from PBMCs. The receptors here all came from a human donor with multiple sclerosis.

This rearrangement joins TRBV6-5 to TRBJ1-2, with D maybe TRBD1 (5 bases). The CDR3 spans 13 residues. V was clipped by 4 bases and J by 5 bases, with 11 bases between them. CDR1 and CDR2 (germline): MNHEY, SVGAGI. DNA for the CDR3: TGTGCCAGCAGTTCAACAAGGGGATATGGCTACACCTTC. It translates to CASSSTRGYGYTF.

The J gene is TRBJ1-6, the V gene TRBV9; unclear D gene. The CDR3 covers 16 residues. Germline lookup yields CDR1 SGDLS and CDR2 YYNGEE. Trimming removed 0 bases from V and 7 bases from J, with 14 bases in between. The CDR3 nucleotides are TGTGCCAGCAGCGTAGAGGGCGGGTTTACCAATTCACCCCTCCACTTT. It specifies CASSVEGGFTNSPLHF.

V gene TRBV7-9 combines with J gene TRBJ2-3, with a possible D match to TRBD2 (6 bases). Germline CDR1 is SEHNR and CDR2 is FQNEAQ (reference sequence). Trimming took 5 bases from V and 6 from J, leaving 15 bases between them. The CDR3 runs to 14 residues. CDR3: CASSLGLLGDTQYF. DNA for the CDR3: TGTGCCAGCAGCCTGGGACTCCTGGGGGATACGCAGTATTTT.

V is TRBV5-6 and J is TRBJ2-1, with TRBD2 matching over 9 bases. The CDR3 contains 17 residues. Looked up from germline, CDR1 is SGHDT and CDR2 is YYEEEE. J gave up 8 bases and V 2 bases, and 14 bases lay outside the gene matches. CDR3 bases: TGTGCCAGCAGCTTAGTATCCCCGGGACTAGCACTCGATGAGCAGTTCTTC. Translating it yields CASSLVSPGLALDEQFF.

The chain recombines TRBV20-1 with TRBJ1-2; TRBD1 aligns across 7 bases. The germline V gene encodes CDR1 DFQATT and CDR2 SNEGSKA (reference sequence). Trimming at V came to 5 bases and at J to 6 bases, leaving 9 bases not matched to a gene. The CDR3 is 13 amino acids. CDR3 nucleotides: TGCAGTGCTCACAGGGGAAGGGTTGATGGCTACACCTTC. It codes for CSAHRGRVDGYTF.

The chain links TRBV12-3 or TRBV12-4 to TRBJ2-5; possibly TRBD1 or TRBD2 for D (5 bases each). This CDR3 is 15 amino acids long. V was cut by 3 bases and J by 2 bases, with 13 bases left in between. The CDR3 nucleotides are TGTGCCAGCAGTTTGGGACCGAGCCTTCAAGAGACCCAGTACTTC. Its translation is CASSLGPSLQETQYF.

The rearrangement uses TRBV30 and TRBJ2-3, with 7 bases matching TRBD2. The germline CDR1 and CDR2 sequences are GTSNPN and SVGIG (reference sequence). This CDR3 is built from 12 residues. The ends lost 7 bases at V and 6 bases at J; junction bases unmatched: 7. The CDR3 nucleotides read TGTGCCTTTGACGGGGGGACGGATACGCAGTATTTT. It is translated as CAFDGGTDTQYF.

V usage is TRBV6-2 or TRBV6-3 and J usage is TRBJ2-5; no definite D call. Germline-derived CDR1 and CDR2 are MNHEY and SVGEGT. With 7 bases removed from V and 0 bases from J, the gap between germline ends came to 9 bases. The CDR3 is 13 amino acids. The CDR3 loop reads CASTSWNQETQYF. The DNA of the CDR3 is TGTGCCAGCACCTCGTGGAACCAAGAGACCCAGTACTTC.

The chain couples TRBV10-2 to TRBJ2-7; no reliable D call. Germline-derived CDR1 and CDR2 are WSHSY and SAAADI. The CDR3 sequence is 13 residues long. The ends were cut back, 2 bases at V and 3 bases at J, with 8 bases in the middle. The CDR3 is CASSEHRVYEQYF. The CDR3 DNA sequence: TGCGCCAGCAGTGAGCACCGCGTCTACGAGCAGTACTTC.

The chain has TRBV5-1 and TRBJ1-2, with D perhaps TRBD1 (6 bases). V was cut by 4 bases and J by 4 bases, with 17 bases left in between. This CDR3 is 15 amino acids long. Per germline, CDR1 SGHRS and CDR2 YFSETQ. CDR3 sequence (DNA): TGCGCCAGCAGCGACGGACAGAACCACGTCTATGGCTACACCTTC. Its protein product is CASSDGQNHVYGYTF.

This sequence joins TRBV11-1 and TRBJ1-2; the D is unclear. Trimming left V 5 bases short and J 4 bases short, with 11 bases between. The CDR3 sequence is 13 residues long. CDR1 and CDR2 from the germline V gene are SGHAT and FQDESV (reference sequence). The CDR3 DNA reads as TGTGCCAGCAGCCGCGACGGTTCCTATGGCTACACCTTC. Its translation is CASSRDGSYGYTF.

The gene calls are TRBV3-1 and TRBJ2-3, with a weak D call TRBD2 (7 bases). V lost 2 bases and J 6 bases, leaving 24 bases between the germline ends. CDR1 and CDR2 from the germline V gene are LGHDT and YNNKEL (reference sequence). The CDR3 length is 18 residues. CDR3 protein: CASSQSPGGGSPPDTQYF. The DNA of the CDR3 is TGTGCCAGCAGCCAAAGTCCCGGCGGGGGCAGTCCCCCCGATACGCAGTATTTT.

V and J are TRBV6-1 and TRBJ2-2, with 7 bases aligning to TRBD1. The CDR3 length is 16 residues. The germline gives CDR1 MNHNS, CDR2 SASEGT. The junction had 8 bases not matched to a gene; V was cut back by 5 bases and J by 2 bases. The DNA of the CDR3 is TGTGCCAGCAGTCGAACCGGGACAGATAACACCGGGGAGCTGTTTTTT. Its protein is CASSRTGTDNTGELFF.

This chain links TRBV5-1 with TRBJ2-2; TRBD2 matches at 7 bases. The CDR3 is 17 residues long. The V gene's germline CDR1 is SGHRS and CDR2 YFSETQ. After removal of 4 bases from V and 4 bases from J, the junction contained 13 bases not matched to a gene. The CDR3 DNA reads TGCGCCAGCAGCATCCTAGCGGAGGGTCTCCTCACCGGGGAGCTGTTTTTT. As protein: CASSILAEGLLTGELFF.

This clonotype was observed a few times. This sequence joins TRBV6-2 or TRBV6-3 and TRBJ2-2; a possible D gene is TRBD2 (5 bases). Trimming removed 8 bases at V and 7 bases at J, with 8 bases between. CDR1 is MNHEY, CDR2 SVGEGT, per germline. There are 11 residues in the CDR3. CDR3 DNA: TGTGCCAGCCATCGGGGCGGGGAGCTGTTTTTT. This sequence encodes CASHRGGELFF.

The V gene is TRBV30, the J gene TRBJ2-1, with D hard to call. CDR1 and CDR2 (germline): GTSNPN, SVGIG (reference sequence). The CDR3 is made up of 17 amino acids. V was shortened by 3 bases and J by 7 bases, with 25 bases between the two germline ends. In nucleotides, the CDR3 is TGTGCCTGGAGAGCTCTGTTCCCGGGCCCTCCCGAGAATGAGCAGTTCTTC. Encoded protein: CAWRALFPGPPENEQFF.

The V call is TRBV5-1, the J call TRBJ1-1, with unresolved D. V was trimmed by 1 base and J by 4 bases, leaving 8 bases between them. The CDR3 runs 13 residues. CDR1 is SGHRS, CDR2 YFSETQ, per germline. CDR3 nucleotide sequence: TGCGCCAGCAGCTTGTACGGAGTCACTGAAGCTTTCTTT. Encoded protein: CASSLYGVTEAFF.

The chain joins TRBV2 to TRBJ1-2; the match to TRBD1 covers 7 bases. There are 14 residues in the CDR3. Germline lookup yields CDR1 SNHLY and CDR2 FYNNEI. After removal of 8 bases from V and 6 bases from J, the junction contained 12 bases not matched to a gene. The DNA for the CDR3 is TGTGCCAGCGGGGGACAGACTGGAGTGCATGGCTACACCTTC. Translated, it gives CASGGQTGVHGYTF.

This clonotype was observed once. The chain recombines TRBV9 with TRBJ2-1; D ambiguous. The germline V gene encodes CDR1 SGDLS and CDR2 YYNGEE. CDR3 size: 12 residues. Trimming shortened V by 0 bases and J by 9 bases, and 7 bases separated the two germline ends. Here the CDR3 DNA reads TGTGCCAGCAGCGTAGGGCGGCTTGAGCAGTTCTTC. Translating gives CASSVGRLEQFF. Full variable domain (remainder filled in from reference TRBV9 and TRBJ2-1): DSGVTQTPKHLITATGQRVTLRCSPRSGDLSVYWYQQSLDQGLQFLIQYYNGEERAKGNILERFSAQQFPDLHSELNLSSLELGDSALYFCASSVGRLEQFFGPGTRLTVL.

V and J are TRBV9 and TRBJ1-1; D ambiguous. Germline CDR1 is SGDLS and CDR2 is YYNGEE. This CDR3 has 13 amino acids. Deletions cut 3 bases from V and 1 base from J, with 7 bases between. CDR3: CASSAIGNTEAFF. CDR3 nucleotides: TGTGCCAGCAGCGCTATAGGGAACACTGAAGCTTTCTTT. The entire variable domain, with the rest obtained from reference TRBV9 and TRBJ1-1, is as follows: DSGVTQTPKHLITATGQRVTLRCSPRSGDLSVYWYQQSLDQGLQFLIQYYNGEERAKGNILERFSAQQFPDLHSELNLSSLELGDSALYFCASSAIGNTEAFFGQGTRLTVV.

There are a few counts of this clonotype. This sequence joins TRBV18 and TRBJ2-5, with D unresolved. There are 13 residues in the CDR3. In germline, CDR1 is KGHSH, CDR2 LQKENI. The V gene lost 4 bases and the J gene lost 5 bases, with 11 bases spanning the gap. CDR3 DNA sequence: TGTGCCAGCTCACTCCGATTAGGGGAGACCCAGTACTTC. It translates to CASSLRLGETQYF.

The V and J genes are TRBV4-3 and TRBJ1-1; D gene ambiguous. Trimming shortened V by 4 bases and J by 1 base, and 16 bases separated the two germline ends. Per germline, CDR1 LGHNA and CDR2 YSLEER. This CDR3 comprises 16 residues. The DNA of the CDR3 is TGCGCCAGCAGCCTCGAATTGGTTCGGGGGAACACTGAAGCTTTCTTT. It encodes CASSLELVRGNTEAFF.

This rearrangement joins TRBV7-3 to TRBJ2-3; unclear D gene. CDR3 length equals 13 residues. From germline, CDR1 is SGHTA and CDR2 FQGTGA. The germline V and J ends were trimmed by 2 bases and 4 bases, with 7 bases remaining between them. The CDR3 protein is CASSLSGSDTQYF. In DNA form, the CDR3 reads TGTGCCAGCAGCTTATCGGGCTCAGATACGCAGTATTTT. Full variable domain (missing parts from reference TRBV7-3 and TRBJ2-3): GAGVSQTPSNKVTEKGKYVELRCDPISGHTALYWYRQSLGQGPEFLIYFQGTGAADDSGLPNDRFFAVRPEGSVSTLKIQRTERGDSAVYLCASSLSGSDTQYFGPGTRLTVL.

This clonotype turned up a few times. The chain joins TRBV19 to TRBJ1-2, with D possibly TRBD1 on 5 matching bases. Between the trimmed V and J ends, which lost 0 bases and 4 bases, there was a span of 15 bases. From germline, CDR1 is LNHDA and CDR2 SQIVND (reference sequence). This CDR3 has 16 amino acids. CDR3: CASSIDEKARVYGYTF. The CDR3 nucleotides are TGTGCCAGTAGTATAGACGAAAAGGCCAGGGTCTATGGCTACACCTTC.

The gene calls are TRBV28 and TRBJ1-3; D unresolved. CDR1 MDHEN and CDR2 SYDVKM come from the germline V gene. Trimming removed 3 bases at V and 0 bases at J, with 15 bases between. The CDR3 consists of 17 residues. CDR3 coding DNA: TGTGCCAGCAGTTTGGTGGCAGGCCGCAGCTCTGGAAACACCATATATTTT. This codes for CASSLVAGRSSGNTIYF.

The chain joins TRBV6-2 or TRBV6-3 to TRBJ2-3; weak D call: TRBD1 (5 bases). V lost 5 bases and J 8 bases, leaving 8 bases between the germline ends. The CDR3 covers 11 residues. Per germline, CDR1 MNHEY and CDR2 SVGEGT. CDR3 in amino acids: CASSPRGTQYF. CDR3 nucleotide sequence: TGTGCCAGCAGTCCTAGGGGTACGCAGTATTTT.

V usage is TRBV14 and J usage is TRBJ1-5; D is undetermined. The germline V and J ends were trimmed by 4 bases and 4 bases, with 11 bases remaining between them. Germline V lookup: CDR1 SGHDN, CDR2 FVKESK. The CDR3 covers 14 residues. DNA for the CDR3: TGTGCCAGCAGCCCCACAAGCACAAATCAGCCCCAGCATTTT. Protein: CASSPTSTNQPQHF.

This chain links TRBV5-4 with TRBJ1-2; D uncertain. The germline V gene has CDR1 SGHNT and CDR2 YYREEE (reference sequence). CDR3 length equals 15 residues. Trimming removed 4 bases from V and 3 bases from J, with 16 bases in between. The CDR3, as DNA: TGTGCCAGCAGCCGCTGGGATAATCTTTACTATGGCTACACCTTC. Translated, it gives CASSRWDNLYYGYTF.

This chain connects TRBV19 to TRBJ1-5; D unresolved. Looked up from germline, CDR1 is LNHDA and CDR2 is SQIVND (reference sequence). The CDR3 is 15 residues long. V was clipped by 6 bases and J by 2 bases, with 14 bases between them. The CDR3 sequence is CASRFDRVGNQPQHF. The CDR3 coding sequence is TGTGCCAGTAGATTCGATCGAGTAGGCAATCAGCCCCAGCATTTT.

This clonotype was detected once. CDR3 nucleotide sequence: TGTGCCAGCTCACCCAGCGGGCACCAGAGCTCCTACGAGCAGTACTTC. Translating gives CASSPSGHQSSYEQYF. The chain couples TRBV18 to TRBJ2-7; possibly TRBD2 for D (6 bases). Between the trimmed V and J ends, which lost 3 bases and 0 bases, there was a span of 15 bases. Germline loops: CDR1 KGHSH, CDR2 LQKENI. CDR3 length equals 16 residues.

The chain joins TRBV10-3 to TRBJ2-5; a weak D match, TRBD2 (5 bases). The V end lost 0 bases, the J end lost 5 bases, and 13 bases lay between the germline ends. The V gene's germline CDR1 is ENHRY and CDR2 SYGVKD. The CDR3 runs to 15 residues. CDR3 sequence: CAISESTRGRETQYF. CDR3 in DNA: TGTGCCATCAGTGAGTCGACTCGGGGAAGGGAGACCCAGTACTTC.